The 20 T cell receptor beta chains below come from one sample, sequenced in a study of cytomegalovirus exposure and HLA in healthy donors. The PCR ran on 60 Vbeta and 13 Jbeta primers. TCRdb's copy holds only in-frame clones and misses some; the assay was immunoSEQ multiplex PCR. The repertoire holds fewer than 200,000 clones, with under 90% as singletons. What was sequenced was PBMCs. These receptor sequences come from a male donor in good health and CMV-seronegative.

V is TRBV5-1 and J is TRBJ1-3; the match to TRBD1 covers 7 bases. CDR3 size: 16 residues. Germline lookup yields CDR1 SGHRS and CDR2 YFSETQ. The V and J ends lost 0 bases and 2 bases, in that order; junction bases with no gene match: 5. Written as DNA, the CDR3 is TGCGCCAGCAGCTTGGCCCCAGGGGGTGCTGGAAACACCATATATTTT. This gives the protein CASSLAPGGAGNTIYF. Full variable domain (remainder filled in from reference TRBV5-1 and TRBJ1-3): KAGVTQTPRYLIKTRGQQVTLSCSPISGHRSVSWYQQTPGQGLQFLFEYFSETQRNKGNFPGRFSGRQFSNSRSEMNVSTLELGDSALYLCASSLAPGGAGNTIYFGEGSWLTVV.

The V call is TRBV7-8, the J call TRBJ1-6; D is possibly TRBD1 (6 bases). This CDR3 has 16 residues. V gave up 0 bases and J gave up 10 bases, with 16 bases separating them. Germline V lookup: CDR1 SGHVS, CDR2 FQNEAQ. CDR3 sequence (DNA): TGTGCCAGCAGCTTAGCGGAACAGGGTCCGGGGTCACCCCTCCACTTT. Amino acids: CASSLAEQGPGSPLHF.

This chain joins TRBV18 and TRBJ1-2; 7 bases are a match to TRBD1. The germline V gene has CDR1 KGHSH and CDR2 LQKENI. The CDR3 sequence is 15 residues long. V lost 4 bases, J lost 2 bases, and 7 bases stayed unmatched. CDR3 in DNA: TGTGCCAGCTCACAGGGGGCGTCGCTGAACTATGGCTACACCTTC. It specifies CASSQGASLNYGYTF.

This clone was seen only a few times. J is TRBJ1-1 and V is TRBV29-1, with unresolved D. The CDR3 is 12 residues long. Per the germline V gene, CDR1 is SQVTM and CDR2 is ANQGSEA. The V and J ends lost 0 bases and 9 bases respectively, with 11 bases between them. This chain's CDR3 is CSVEDEGSQAFF. The CDR3, as DNA: TGCAGCGTTGAAGATGAGGGCTCGCAAGCTTTCTTT.

The chain recombines TRBV27 with TRBJ2-7; D gene uncertain. The CDR3 extends over 15 amino acids. Germline V CDR1 and CDR2: MNHEY, SMNVEV (reference sequence). The V gene lost 3 bases and the J gene lost 7 bases, with 19 bases spanning the gap. The CDR3 loop reads CASSLHRVPADEQYF. The CDR3 nucleotides are TGTGCCAGCAGTTTGCACCGGGTTCCCGCGGATGAGCAGTACTTC.

Notes on this clone: The junction departs from the called germline gene at one end, perhaps through a read error. This sequence joins TRBV7-9 and TRBJ2-2, with a weak D call TRBD1 (5 bases). This CDR3 is 17 amino acids long. Germline loops: CDR1 SEHNR, CDR2 FQNEAQ (reference sequence). The CDR3, as DNA: TGTTCCAGCAGCTTAGTGGTACAGGTCAGTTCCACCGGGGAGCTGTTTTTT. It codes for CSSSLVVQVSSTGELFF.

The rearrangement joins TRBV5-6 to TRBJ2-3; D uncertain. V was trimmed by 1 base and J by 6 bases, leaving 15 bases between them. CDR1 SGHDT and CDR2 YYEEEE come from the germline V gene. The CDR3 extends over 15 amino acids. The CDR3 region has the DNA TGTGCCAGCAGCTTGCTGGTTAGCATTCAGGATACGCAGTATTTT. Its protein is CASSLLVSIQDTQYF.

The chain employs TRBV5-1 and TRBJ2-7, with 11 bases fitting TRBD2. This CDR3 has 17 residues. The V gene end was trimmed by 4 bases and the J gene end by 2 bases; junction bases not matched to a gene: 11. Germline values: CDR1 SGHRS, CDR2 YFSETQ. DNA for the CDR3: TGCGCCAGCAGCCTCCTTCCCGGGACTAGCGGCGCCTACGAGCAGTACTTC. Amino acid sequence: CASSLLPGTSGAYEQYF.

The CDR3 nucleotides are TGCAGCGTTGATGCGCCTAGCGGGAGGCAATCAAATGAGCAGTTCTTC. Its translation is CSVDAPSGRQSNEQFF. The chain carries TRBV29-1 and TRBJ2-1; 11 bases are shared with TRBD2. V was clipped by 3 bases and J by 7 bases; unmatched bases: 11. This CDR3 spans 16 amino acids. The germline V gene has CDR1 SQVTM and CDR2 ANQGSEA.

The chain joins TRBV23-1 to TRBJ2-2; the D gene is possibly TRBD1 (6 bases). TRBV23-1 is assigned to the ORF class and has an uncertain function. This CDR3 region has 17 residues. V was shortened by 0 bases and J by 7 bases, with 18 bases between the two germline ends. The CDR3 DNA reads TGCGCCAGCAGTCAATCCTCTGGGGCAGGGGTGGACGGGGAGCTGTTTTTT. It codes for CASSQSSGAGVDGELFF.

The V gene is TRBV7-6, the J gene TRBJ1-1; D ambiguous. CDR3 size: 13 residues. Trimming cost V 6 bases and J 1 base, with 9 bases left between them. Germline V gene sequence: CDR1 SGHVS, CDR2 FNYEAQ. This CDR3 is CASRARGNTEAFF. The CDR3 region has the DNA TGTGCCAGCAGGGCACGGGGGAACACTGAAGCTTTCTTT.

This chain links TRBV6-1 with TRBJ2-1; unclear D gene. Trimming left V 3 bases short and J 7 bases short, with 13 bases between. The germline gives CDR1 MNHNS, CDR2 SASEGT. This CDR3 is 14 amino acids long. The CDR3 coding sequence is TGTGCCAGCAGTGAGATAGATGCGGTAAATGAGCAGTTCTTC. Its protein is CASSEIDAVNEQFF.

The chain links TRBV4-2 to TRBJ2-7; 7 nucleotides agree with TRBD1. The junction had 7 bases not matched to a gene; V was cut back by 3 bases and J by 8 bases. The germline V gene encodes CDR1 LGHNA and CDR2 YNFKEQ. The CDR3 consists of 13 residues. The CDR3 sequence is CASSQEGTAKQYF. Written as DNA, the CDR3 is TGTGCCAGCAGCCAGGAAGGGACAGCCAAGCAGTACTTC.

This clone was seen a few times. The chain joins TRBV11-3 to TRBJ1-5, with D uncertain. In germline, CDR1 is SGHNT, CDR2 YENEEA. The length of the CDR3 is 18 residues. Trimming cost V 5 bases and J 0 bases, with 20 bases left between them. CDR3 sequence reads: CASSPYGSDYYSNQPQHF. The CDR3 DNA sequence: TGTGCCAGCAGCCCCTATGGGTCCGACTACTATAGCAATCAGCCCCAGCATTTT. Full variable domain (remainder filled in from reference TRBV11-3 and TRBJ1-5): EAGVVQSPRYKIIEKKQPVAFWCNPISGHNTLYWYLQNLGQGPELLIRYENEEAVDDSQLPKDRFSAERLKGVDSTLKIQPAELGDSAVYLCASSPYGSDYYSNQPQHFGDGTRLSIL.

This rearrangement joins TRBV7-2 to TRBJ2-3; D is perhaps TRBD2 (5 bases). Trimming removed 5 bases from V and 8 bases from J, with 29 bases in between. The CDR3 is 18 amino acids. Germline assignment: CDR1 SGHTA and CDR2 FQGNSA. The CDR3 region is CASSPFGSRSARLGTQYF. CDR3 nucleotides: TGTGCCAGCAGCCCTTTCGGTTCTCGTAGCGCTCGCCTCGGTACGCAGTATTTT.

J is TRBJ2-5 and V is TRBV6-4; 9 bases agree with TRBD2. Germline CDR1 is MRHNA and CDR2 is SNTAGT. The J segment lost 5 bases and the V segment lost 2 bases, leaving 0 bases of the junction unmatched. The CDR3 is 13 residues long. CDR3: CASSDLAGETQYF. Here the CDR3 DNA reads TGTGCCAGCAGTGACCTAGCGGGGGAGACCCAGTACTTC.

The chain carries TRBV27 and TRBJ2-7; D perhaps matches TRBD2 (8 bases). In germline, CDR1 is MNHEY, CDR2 SMNVEV (reference sequence). Trimming left V 11 bases short and J 7 bases short, with 18 bases between. The CDR3 is 12 amino acids. The CDR3 loop is CACGGTVLEQYF. DNA of the CDR3: TGTGCCTGCGGGGGGACAGTGCTTGAGCAGTACTTC.

The rearrangement links TRBV11-2 to TRBJ2-7; D is perhaps TRBD1 (5 bases). The germline CDR1 and CDR2 sequences are SGHAT and FQNNGV. V was pared by 3 bases and J by 3 bases, with 9 bases between. The CDR3 contains 13 residues. The CDR3 spells CASSFVRDYEQYF. As DNA, the CDR3 is TGTGCCAGCAGCTTCGTCAGGGACTACGAGCAGTACTTC.

The V gene is TRBV30, the J gene TRBJ1-5, with TRBD1 matching 10 bases. Per germline, CDR1 GTSNPN and CDR2 SVGIG (reference sequence). V was pared by 2 bases and J by 3 bases, with 4 bases of the junction left unmatched. CDR3 length: 15 residues. CDR3 sequence: CAWSHGQGDNQPQHF. The CDR3 DNA follows: TGTGCCTGGAGTCACGGACAGGGGGACAATCAGCCCCAGCATTTT.

This sequence joins TRBV9 and TRBJ1-5; D possibly corresponds to TRBD1 (5 bases). The length of the CDR3 is 13 residues. Germline V gene data show CDR1 as SGDLS and CDR2 as YYNGEE. Deletions cut 8 bases from V and 0 bases from J, with 9 bases between. CDR3 protein: CASGQNSNQPQHF. The CDR3 DNA is TGTGCCAGTGGACAAAATAGCAATCAGCCCCAGCATTTT.